This record covers a single T cell receptor beta chain. Its antigen target is currently unknown. No base qualities exist here, and no much larger clone lies one base off it. The data derive from a study of T cell responses to AZD1222 COVID-19 vaccine (dated by TCRdb to the early 2020s). Regarding the study in general: AZD1222 recipients given second doses at about 4 weeks or at about 12 weeks were pooled, since spike-specific TCR depth and breadth were not found to differ between the two schedules. A total of about 230 trial participants underwent TCR sequencing, of whom nearly 210 received two doses of AZD1222 and about 26 received two doses of the MenACWY control vaccine. Trial participants were enrolled by age into subgroups of 18-55, 56-69 and 70-plus years, and about 150, 27 and 61 TCR-sequenced participants, respectively, were included in these subgroups. Points the paper makes about the study in general: In the small 56-69-year group, the increase in depth fell short of significance, most likely because of low power. No day 14 peak-response samples were available, so repertoires were characterized only after the peak T cell response. Nearly half of unique spike-specific TCRs reportedly recognized epitopes outside regions mutated in the B.1.351 and B.1.1.7 variants. Conclusions about previously exposed vaccinees were limited because only six AZD1222 recipients were SARS-CoV-2 seropositive at baseline. A significant rise in spike-specific TCR breadth and depth was observed after two AZD1222 doses relative to day 0 and relative to MenACWY recipients. Most participants were white British and females outnumbered males, and the authors suggested that clonal diversity may have been underestimated. The whole spike protein was spanned by vaccine-associated CD4 TCRs, and dominant responses were seen in regions 160-218 and 743-854.

What the time point label conveys for this sample: baseline before first vaccination. The vaccinee samples were drawn from two UK trials, COV001 and COV002, one of which was a single-blind randomized controlled phase 2/3 trial testing AZD1222 (ChAdOx1 nCoV-19) in healthy adults. For TCRbeta chain sequencing, PBMC samples were collected from trial participants at day 0 and at day 28 after the second dose. The CDR3 regions of human TCRbeta chains were subjected to immunosequencing. As for how the authors treated the data: Repertoire TCRs were checked for matches against a reference library of SARS-CoV-2-specific TCRs that had been generated using the MIRA antigen-specificity platform. Breadth meant the fraction of unique TCRs that were SARS-CoV-2-associated, whereas depth meant the fraction of total T cells that were SARS-CoV-2-associated. Using the MIRA data, each spike-specific TCR was assigned both to the spike region to which the TCR was reactive and to a CD4 or CD8 class. Log10-transformed breadth and depth values were compared by one-way ANOVA with Sidak's multiple comparisons tests. The table comes from immuneACCESS by way of TCRdb, which keeps in-frame sequences with V and J called. Part of the clones is missing from these tables; in studies checked, under half for an unresolved V gene and the rest for unknown reasons. From that table come the V and J calls and clone size; the DNA was used to work out D and trimming. The sample table holds about 92,000 clones, of which over 75% were seen once. The top ten clones comprise 5.8% of the sample.

This clonotype was sampled from an adult in good health. The sequencing here drew on peripheral blood, taken on day 0 of AZD1222 vaccination.

CDR3 reads: CASTQGAGWTEKLFF. The nucleotide sequence is given as TGTGCCAGCACCCAGGGGGCAGGATGGACTGAAAAACTGTTTTTT. The rearrangement joined TRBV28 to TRBJ1-4; the junction holds 8 bases that match TRBD1. Germline trimming amounts to 7 bases on V and 7 bases on J, with 11 as the count of junction bases outside the gene matches. The germline V gene sets CDR1 to MDHEN and CDR2 to SYDVKM. The CDR3, cysteine through phenylalanine, is 15 amino acids long. The only DNA kept is the CDR3, 45 bases in frame from the first base. With the portions outside the CDR3 filled from the reference TRBV28 and TRBJ1-4 genes, the complete variable region becomes DVKVTQSSRYLVKRTGEKVFLECVQDMDHENMFWYRQDPGLGLRLIYFSYDVKMKEKGDIPEGYSVSREKKERFSLILESASTNQTSMYLCASTQGAGWTEKLFFGSGTQLSVL.